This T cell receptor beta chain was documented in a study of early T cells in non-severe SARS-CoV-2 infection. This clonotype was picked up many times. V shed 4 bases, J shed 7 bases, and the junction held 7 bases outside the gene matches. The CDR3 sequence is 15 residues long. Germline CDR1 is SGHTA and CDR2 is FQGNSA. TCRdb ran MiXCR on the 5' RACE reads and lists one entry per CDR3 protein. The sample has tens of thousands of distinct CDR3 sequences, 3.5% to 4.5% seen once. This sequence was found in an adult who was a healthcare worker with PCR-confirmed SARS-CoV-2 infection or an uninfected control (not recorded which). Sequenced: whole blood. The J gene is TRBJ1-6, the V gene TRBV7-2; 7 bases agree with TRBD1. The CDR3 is CASSSQGRENSPLHF. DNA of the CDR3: TGTGCCAGCAGCTCACAGGGGCGGGAGAATTCACCCCTCCACTTT.